This TCR beta chain was sequenced in a study of blood T cell repertoires in COVID-19. Study context: The study drew acute and convalescent COVID-19 samples from the United States, Italy and Spain. The analysed material was cDNA or gDNA that came from T cells, B-cell-depleted T cells, or PBMCs.

Per the original data handling: The authors estimated nucleated cell counts from reference gene primer amplification. TCRdb's copy holds only in-frame clones and misses some; the assay was immunoSEQ multiplex PCR. The DNA was the basis for D and trimming; V, J and clone size are from that table. Of about 110,000 clones in the sample, over 75% were seen once. This CDR3 region has 15 residues. Germline loops: CDR1 SGHRS, CDR2 YFSETQ. V lost 0 bases, J lost 2 bases, and 0 bases stayed unmatched. This clone was detected once. J is TRBJ2-5 and V is TRBV5-1; TRBD2 matches 11 bases. The sequence was collected from a man aged 45-60 years with acute or convalescent COVID-19. Material for sequencing was peripheral blood. The CDR3 DNA sequence: TGCGCCAGCAGCTTGGGGACTAGCGGGCAAGAGACCCAGTACTTC. As protein: CASSLGTSGQETQYF.